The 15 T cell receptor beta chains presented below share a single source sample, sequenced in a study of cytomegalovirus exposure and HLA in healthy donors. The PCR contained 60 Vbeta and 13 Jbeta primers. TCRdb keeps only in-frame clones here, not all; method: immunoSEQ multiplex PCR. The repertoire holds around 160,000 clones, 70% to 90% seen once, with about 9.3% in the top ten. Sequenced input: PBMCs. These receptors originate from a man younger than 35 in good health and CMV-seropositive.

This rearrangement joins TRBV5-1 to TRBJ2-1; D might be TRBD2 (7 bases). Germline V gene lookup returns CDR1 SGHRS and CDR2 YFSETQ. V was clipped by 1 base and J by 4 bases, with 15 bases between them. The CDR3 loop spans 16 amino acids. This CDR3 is CASSLLLAGAYNEQFF. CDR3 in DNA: TGCGCCAGCAGCTTGCTTCTGGCGGGGGCGTACAATGAGCAGTTCTTC. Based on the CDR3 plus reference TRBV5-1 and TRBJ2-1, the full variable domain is KAGVTQTPRYLIKTRGQQVTLSCSPISGHRSVSWYQQTPGQGLQFLFEYFSETQRNKGNFPGRFSGRQFSNSRSEMNVSTLELGDSALYLCASSLLLAGAYNEQFFGPGTRLTVL.

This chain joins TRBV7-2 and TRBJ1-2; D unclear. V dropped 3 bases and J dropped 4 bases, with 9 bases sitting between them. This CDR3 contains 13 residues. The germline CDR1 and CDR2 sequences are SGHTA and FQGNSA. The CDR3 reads CASSLSRTYGYTF. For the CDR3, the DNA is TGTGCCAGCAGCTTGTCGAGAACCTATGGCTACACCTTC.

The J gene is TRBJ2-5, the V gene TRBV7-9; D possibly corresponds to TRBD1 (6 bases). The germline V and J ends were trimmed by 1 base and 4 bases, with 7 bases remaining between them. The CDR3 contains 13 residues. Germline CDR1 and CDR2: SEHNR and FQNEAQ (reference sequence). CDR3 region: CASSLDRVETQYF. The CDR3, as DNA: TGTGCCAGCAGCTTAGACAGGGTAGAGACCCAGTACTTC.

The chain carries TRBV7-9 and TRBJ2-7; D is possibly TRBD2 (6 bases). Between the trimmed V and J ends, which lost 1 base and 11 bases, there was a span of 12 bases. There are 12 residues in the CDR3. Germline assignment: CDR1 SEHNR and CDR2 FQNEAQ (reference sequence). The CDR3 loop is CASSLGGREEYF. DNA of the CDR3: TGTGCCAGCAGCTTAGGTGGCAGGGAGGAGTACTTC.

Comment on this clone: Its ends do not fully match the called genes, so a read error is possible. CDR3 sequence: CASSLGVLGQGTDAQYF. In DNA form, the CDR3 reads TGTGCCAGCAGCTTAGGGGTTCTTGGACAGGGCACAGATGCGCAGTATTTT. This chain joins TRBV7-7 and TRBJ2-3, with 8 bases matching TRBD1. Germline V gene data show CDR1 as SSHAT and CDR2 as FNYEAQ (reference sequence). The CDR3 contains 17 residues.

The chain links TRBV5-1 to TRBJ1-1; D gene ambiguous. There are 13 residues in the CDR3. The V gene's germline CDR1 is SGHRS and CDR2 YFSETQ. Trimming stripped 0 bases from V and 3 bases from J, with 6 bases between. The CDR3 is CASSLAQYTEAFF. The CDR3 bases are TGCGCCAGCAGCTTGGCGCAGTACACTGAAGCTTTCTTT.

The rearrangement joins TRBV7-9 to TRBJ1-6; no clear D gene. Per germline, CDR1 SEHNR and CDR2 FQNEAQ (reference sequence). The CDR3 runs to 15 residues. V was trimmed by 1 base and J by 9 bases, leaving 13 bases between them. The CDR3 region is CASSLDEGLISPLHF. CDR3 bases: TGTGCCAGCAGCTTAGATGAGGGTTTGATTTCACCCCTCCACTTT.

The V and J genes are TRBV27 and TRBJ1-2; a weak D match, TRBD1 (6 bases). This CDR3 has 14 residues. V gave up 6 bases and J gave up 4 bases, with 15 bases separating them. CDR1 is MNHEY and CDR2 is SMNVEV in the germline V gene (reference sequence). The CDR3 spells CASSTSGTFYGYTF. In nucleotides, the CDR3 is TGTGCCAGCAGCACCTCCGGGACATTCTATGGCTACACCTTC.

Written as DNA, the CDR3 is TGTGCCACCAGCAGGATCCAGGGAAACACCATATATTTT. Translating gives CATSRIQGNTIYF. V usage is TRBV15 and J usage is TRBJ1-3; D gene ambiguous. Germline-derived CDR1 and CDR2 are LNHNV and YYDKDF (reference sequence). This CDR3 comprises 13 residues. The ends were cut back, 3 bases at V and 4 bases at J, with 7 bases in the middle.

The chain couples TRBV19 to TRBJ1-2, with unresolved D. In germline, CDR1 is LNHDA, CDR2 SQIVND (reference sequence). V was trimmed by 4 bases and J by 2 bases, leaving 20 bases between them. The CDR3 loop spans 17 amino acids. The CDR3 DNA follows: TGTGCCAGTAGTAAGATTATGGTCGGCAGGCCGAACTATGGCTACACCTTC. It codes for CASSKIMVGRPNYGYTF.

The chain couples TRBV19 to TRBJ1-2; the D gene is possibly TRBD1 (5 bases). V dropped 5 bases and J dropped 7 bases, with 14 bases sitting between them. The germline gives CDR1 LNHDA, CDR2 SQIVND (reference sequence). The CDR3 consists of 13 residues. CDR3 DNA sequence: TGTGCCAGTAGTTCCCGCAGGGTTGGTGGCTACACCTTC. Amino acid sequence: CASSSRRVGGYTF.

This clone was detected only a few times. CDR3 sequence: CASSQTGTGVSEAFF. CDR3 coding DNA: TGCGCCAGCAGCCAGACCGGGACAGGGGTTTCTGAAGCTTTCTTT. V and J are TRBV4-1 and TRBJ1-1, with 10 bases aligning to TRBD1. V was clipped by 3 bases and J by 6 bases; unmatched bases: 7. The CDR3 has 15 amino acids. The V gene's germline CDR1 is MGHRA and CDR2 YSYEKL.

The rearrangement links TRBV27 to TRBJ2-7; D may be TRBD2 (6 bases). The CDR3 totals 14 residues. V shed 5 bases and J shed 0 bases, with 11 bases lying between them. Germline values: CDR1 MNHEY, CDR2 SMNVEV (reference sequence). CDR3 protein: CASSPPTSSYEQYF. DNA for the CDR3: TGTGCCAGCAGTCCCCCGACTAGCTCCTACGAGCAGTACTTC.

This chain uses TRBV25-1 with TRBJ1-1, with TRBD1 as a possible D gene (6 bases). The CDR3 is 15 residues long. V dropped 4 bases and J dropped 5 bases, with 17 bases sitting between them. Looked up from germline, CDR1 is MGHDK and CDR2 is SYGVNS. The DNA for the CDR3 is TGTGCCAGCAGTGCCCTAGGGGGGGAAGGAACTGAAGCTTTCTTT. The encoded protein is CASSALGGEGTEAFF.

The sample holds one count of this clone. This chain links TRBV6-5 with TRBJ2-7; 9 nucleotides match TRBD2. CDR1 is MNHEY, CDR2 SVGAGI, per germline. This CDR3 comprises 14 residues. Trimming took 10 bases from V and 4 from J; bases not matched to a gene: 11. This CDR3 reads CATRGRGGAYEQYF. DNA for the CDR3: TGTGCCACCCGGGGGCGGGGGGGGGCTTACGAGCAGTACTTC.